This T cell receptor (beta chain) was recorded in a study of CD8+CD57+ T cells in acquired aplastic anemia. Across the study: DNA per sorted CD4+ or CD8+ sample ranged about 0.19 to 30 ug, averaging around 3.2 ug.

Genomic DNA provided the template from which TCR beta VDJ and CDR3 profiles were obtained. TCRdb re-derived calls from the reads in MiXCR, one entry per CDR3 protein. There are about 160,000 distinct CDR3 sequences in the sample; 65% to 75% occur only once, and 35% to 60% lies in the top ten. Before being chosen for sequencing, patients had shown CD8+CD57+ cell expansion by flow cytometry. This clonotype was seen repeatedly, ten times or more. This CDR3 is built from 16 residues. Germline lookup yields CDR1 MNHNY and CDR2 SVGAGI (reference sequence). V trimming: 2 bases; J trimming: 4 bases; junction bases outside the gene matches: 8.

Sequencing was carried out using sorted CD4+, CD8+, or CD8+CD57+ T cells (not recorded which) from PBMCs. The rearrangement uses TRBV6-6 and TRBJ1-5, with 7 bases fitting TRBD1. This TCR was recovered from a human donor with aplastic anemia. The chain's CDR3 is CASSYPTGRPNQPQHF. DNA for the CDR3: TGTGCCAGCAGTTACCCGACAGGGAGGCCGAATCAGCCCCAGCATTTT.